The rows below give T cell receptor beta chains drawn from one sample of a study of tumor-infiltrating lymphocytes in primary liver carcinoma. TCRdb recomputed calls from the multiplex PCR reads with MiXCR, one row per CDR3 protein. This sample yields 100,000 to 120,000 distinct CDR3 sequences, of which about four fifths are seen a single time; approximately 21% belongs to the top ten. The sample was liver tumor tissue from sampling region 3. The receptors come from a man in his forties with primary liver carcinoma and hepatitis B virus infection. CDR3s include the opening cysteine and the closing phenylalanine or tryptophan. A D gene is named only where the DNA matches it firmly. A row's size may be missing; if present it is once, few, many or a size class.

.	TRBJ1-5	TRBV4-1	.	CASSPVERVGNQSQHF	TGCGCCAGCAGCCCCGTTGAGAGGGTTGGTAATCAGTCCCAGCATTTT
TRBD1	TRBJ2-1	TRBV29-1	.	CSVVKGASNKQFF	TGCAGCGTTGTGAAGGGGGCGTCCAATAAGCAGTTCTTC
.	TRBJ1-6	TRBV4-1	.	CANSQPDGLNSPLHF	TGCGCCAACAGCCAACCTGACGGCTTGAATTCACCCCTCCACTTT
TRBD1	TRBJ2-7	TRBV11-1	.	CASSSGPGQGSYKQYF	TGTGCCAGCAGCTCCGGTCCGGGACAGGGCTCCTACAAGCAGTACTTC
TRBD2	TRBJ2-1	TRBV4-1	.	CSSSQDDKREGRVF	TGCTCCAGTAGCCAAGATGACAAGAGGGAGGGCCGGGTCTTC
.	TRBJ2-5	TRBV4-3	.	CASSQNWGEETHYF	TGCGCCAGCAGCCAAAACTGGGGGGAGGAGACCCATTACTTC
TRBD1	TRBJ2-3	TRBV29-1	.	CSVSGTGASDTQHF	TGCAGTGTTTCCGGGACAGGGGCGTCAGATACGCAACATTTT
.	TRBJ1-2	TRBV5-1	many	CASSPADGGANYGYTF	TGCGCCAGCAGCCCGGCGGACGGTGGAGCTAACTATGGCTACACCTTC
TRBD2	TRBJ2-1	TRBV6-1	.	CVSSKRTSGRTNEQFF	TGTGTTAGCAGTAAACGGACTAGCGGGAGGACCAATGAGCAGTTCTTC
TRBD1	TRBJ1-6	TRBV6-4	.	CASRGTAGGDSPLHF	TGTGCCAGCAGAGGGACAGCCGGCGGGGATTCACCCCTCCACTTT
.	TRBJ1-6	TRBV9	.	CASSVDGSPLHF	TGTGCCAGTAGCGTAGATGGATCACCCCTCCACTTT
.	TRBJ1-2	TRBV6-5	.	CVILDLAAMHTF	TGTGTCATCCTAGACCTTGCCGCAATGCACACGTTC
.	TRBJ1-1	TRBV29-1	.	CSIESGVSEAFF	TGCAGCATTGAATCCGGGGTCTCTGAAGCTTTCTTT
.	TRBJ2-3	TRBV13	.	CVSSFGGFTDTQFF	TGTGTCAGCAGCTTTGGCGGATTCACAGATACGCAGTTTTTT
.	TRBJ1-1	TRBV29-1	.	CSVRSGWGMNNVAFF	TGCAGCGTTAGATCCGGGTGGGGTATGAACAATGTAGCTTTCTTT
TRBD1	TRBJ2-1	TRBV28	.	CASRPPVGQGAYNEQFF	TGTGCCAGCAGACCCCCCGTCGGACAGGGGGCCTACAATGAGCAGTTCTTC
.	TRBJ2-1	TRBV6-5	.	CVSSYSPRDEQPF	TGTGTCAGCAGTTACTCGCCCAGGGATGAGCAGCCCTTC
.	TRBJ1-6	TRBV11-1	.	CAISRTLVSPLYF	TGTGCTATCAGCCGGACACTCGTTTCACCCCTCTACTTT
.	TRBJ1-6	TRBV5-4	.	CASSLTRGENSPIHF	TGTGCCAGCAGCTTGACCCGGGGTGAGAATTCACCCATCCACTTT
TRBD2	TRBJ2-1	TRBV30	.	CAWSAGLAGMGGEQVF	TGTGCCTGGAGTGCCGGACTAGCGGGAATGGGAGGGGAGCAGGTCTTC
TRBD2	TRBJ2-7	TRBV5-6	few	CASSITWREGSYEQYF	TGTGCCAGTAGCATTACTTGGCGGGAGGGCTCCTATGAGCAGTACTTC
.	TRBJ2-7	TRBV10-3	.	CAISANQAGNYEQYF	TGTGCCATCAGCGCGAATCAGGCAGGCAATTACGAGCAGTACTTC
TRBD1	TRBJ1-1	TRBV6-2/TRBV6-3	.	CVSSWTGGNTEVCF	TGTGTCAGCAGTTGGACAGGGGGCAACACTGAAGTTTGCTTT
.	TRBJ1-1	TRBV11-1	medium-sized	CASSLNRNTEAFF	TGTGCCAGCAGCTTAAACCGGAACACTGAAGCTTTCTTT
TRBD2	TRBJ2-3	TRBV2	.	CASLWLAGGTDTQYF	TGTGCCAGCTTGTGGCTGGCGGGAGGTACAGATACGCAGTATTTT
.	TRBJ1-5	TRBV4-1	.	CASSFAIGQPRHF	TGCGCCAGCAGTTTTGCTATCGGTCAGCCCCGGCATTTT
TRBD2	TRBJ2-1	TRBV6-2/TRBV6-3	.	CANSSPGLASPGELFF	TGTGCCAACAGTTCGCCGGGACTAGCGAGCCCCGGTGAGCTGTTCTTC
.	TRBJ2-7	TRBV5-4	.	CASSMACLSYEQYF	TGTGCTAGCAGCATGGCCTGTCTCTCTTACGAGCAGTACTTC
.	TRBJ2-4	TRBV11-2	.	CATTISAVGKNIQYF	TGTGCCACCACCATTTCGGCGGTAGGCAAAAACATTCAGTACTTC
TRBD1	TRBJ2-1	TRBV6-6	.	CASSYSVGQAIYNEQLF	TGTGCCAGCAGTTACTCGGTGGGACAGGCCATATACAATGAGCAGCTCTTC
TRBD1	TRBJ2-1	TRBV6-5	.	CASSKDRVVNKQFF	TGTGCCAGCAGTAAGGACAGGGTGGTCAATAAGCAGTTCTTC
.	TRBJ2-3	TRBV11-3	.	CASSPGGGSTDTQYF	TGTGCCAGCAGTCCTGGGGGAGGTAGCACAGATACACAGTATTTT
TRBD2	TRBJ2-5	TRBV6-1	once	CASGVRGTNSRETQYF	TGTGCCAGCGGAGTTCGGGGGACTAACTCCCGAGAGACCCAGTACTTC
.	TRBJ2-2	TRBV5-6	once	CASSHGQGGTGELFF	TGTGCCAGCAGCCACGGACAGGGAGGGACCGGGGAGCTGTTTTTT
.	TRBJ1-6	TRBV11-1	.	CASGRTLVSPFHF	TGTGCCAGCGGCCGGACATTGGTTTCACCCTTCCACTTT
.	TRBJ1-2	TRBV14	.	CASTRGGYGYTF	TGTGCCAGCACTCGCGGAGGCTATGGCTACACATTC
TRBD1	TRBJ1-5	TRBV30	once	CAWSGKQGVIIGQPQHF	TGTGCATGGAGTGGGAAACAGGGGGTCATCATCGGGCAGCCCCAGCATTTT
TRBD2	TRBJ2-3	TRBV10-3	many	CAISESLAGGPRTDTQYF	TGTGCCATCAGTGAGTCTCTAGCGGGAGGGCCCCGCACAGATACGCAGTATTTT
.	TRBJ1-1	TRBV30	.	CAWSVWGGGSTEAFF	TGTGCCTGGAGTGTATGGGGAGGGGGATCGACTGAAGCTTTCTTT
.	TRBJ1-1	TRBV20-1	.	CSYSGPQDPRAEAFF	TGCAGTTACTCCGGCCCGCAGGATCCTAGGGCTGAAGCTTTCTTT
.	TRBJ2-7	TRBV4-3	.	CTSGQDVSSSYEQYF	TGCACCAGCGGCCAAGATGTTTCCAGTTCCTACGAGCAGTACTTC
.	TRBJ2-3	TRBV6-1	.	CASSEVGSNQPQYF	TGTGCCAGCAGTGAAGTCGGCTCCAATCAGCCCCAGTATTTT
.	TRBJ2-4	TRBV20-1	few	CSAPGVLEGKNIQYF	TGCAGTGCCCCCGGGGTTTTAGAGGGCAAAAACATTCAGTACTTC
.	TRBJ2-2	TRBV6-6	.	CASTGPAANAGELSF	TGTGCCAGCACTGGTCCGGCGGCTAATGCCGGGGAGCTGTCTTTT
.	TRBJ2-5	TRBV29-1	.	CSVRTGGSWAETQYF	TGCAGTGTTCGGACAGGCGGGAGTTGGGCAGAGACCCAGTACTTC
TRBD2	TRBJ2-1	TRBV6-1	.	CASRGESGRNEQFF	TGTGCCAGCAGAGGTGAGAGCGGGAGAAATGAGCAGTTCTTC
.	TRBJ2-1	TRBV4-1	.	CASSEDLVGEVGYNEQFF	TGCGCCAGCAGCGAAGATCTGGTGGGGGAGGTCGGATACAATGAGCAGTTCTTC
.	TRBJ2-7	TRBV12-3/TRBV12-4	.	CASSSTLSAIHEQYF	TGTGCCAGCAGTTCAACCCTTAGCGCTATCCACGAGCAGTACTTC
.	TRBJ1-1	TRBV29-1	.	CSDREGVRTEAFF	TGCAGCGATAGGGAGGGGGTGCGGACTGAAGCTTTCTTT
.	TRBJ2-7	TRBV28	.	CAVLRTGVSYDQYF	TGTGCCGTCCTACGAACGGGAGTGTCCTACGATCAGTACTTC